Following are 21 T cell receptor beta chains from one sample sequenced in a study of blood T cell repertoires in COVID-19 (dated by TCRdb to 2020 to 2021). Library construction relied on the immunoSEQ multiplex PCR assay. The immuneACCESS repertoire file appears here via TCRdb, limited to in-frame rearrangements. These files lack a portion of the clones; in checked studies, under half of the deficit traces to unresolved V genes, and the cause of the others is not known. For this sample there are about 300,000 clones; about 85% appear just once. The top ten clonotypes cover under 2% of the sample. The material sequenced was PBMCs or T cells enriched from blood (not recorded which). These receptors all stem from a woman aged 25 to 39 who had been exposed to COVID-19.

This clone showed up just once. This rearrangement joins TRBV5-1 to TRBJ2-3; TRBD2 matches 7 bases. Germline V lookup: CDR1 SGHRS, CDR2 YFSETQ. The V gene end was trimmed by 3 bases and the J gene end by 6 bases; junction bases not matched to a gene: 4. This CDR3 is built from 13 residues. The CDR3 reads CASSWTRDDTQYF. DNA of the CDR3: TGCGCCAGCAGCTGGACTAGGGACGATACGCAGTATTTT.

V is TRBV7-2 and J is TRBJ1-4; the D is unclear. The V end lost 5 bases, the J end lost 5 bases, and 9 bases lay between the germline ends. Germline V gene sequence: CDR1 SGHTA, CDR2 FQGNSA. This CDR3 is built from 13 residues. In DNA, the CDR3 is TGTGCCAGCAGCCAAGACTGGAATGAAAAACTGTTTTTT. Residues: CASSQDWNEKLFF.

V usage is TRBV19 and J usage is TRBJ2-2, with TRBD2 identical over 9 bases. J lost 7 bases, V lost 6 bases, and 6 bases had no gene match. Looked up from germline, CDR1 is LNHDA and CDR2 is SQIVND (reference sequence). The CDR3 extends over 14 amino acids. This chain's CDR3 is CASSKGLAGGELFF. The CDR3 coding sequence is TGTGCCAGTAGCAAGGGACTAGCTGGCGGGGAGCTGTTTTTT.

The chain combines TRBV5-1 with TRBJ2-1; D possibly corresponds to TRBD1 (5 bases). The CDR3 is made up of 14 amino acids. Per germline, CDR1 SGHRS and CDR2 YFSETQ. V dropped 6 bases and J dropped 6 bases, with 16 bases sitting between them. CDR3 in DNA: TGCGCCAGCAAAGGGGCCCTGGGTCTCAATGAGCAGTTCTTC. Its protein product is CASKGALGLNEQFF.

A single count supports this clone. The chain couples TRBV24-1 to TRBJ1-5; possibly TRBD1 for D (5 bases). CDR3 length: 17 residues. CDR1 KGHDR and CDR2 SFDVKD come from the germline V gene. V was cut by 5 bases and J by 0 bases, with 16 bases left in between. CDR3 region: CATSAQTGGYSNQPQHF. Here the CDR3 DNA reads TGTGCCACCAGTGCCCAAACCGGGGGGTATAGCAATCAGCCCCAGCATTTT.

The CDR3, as DNA: TGCGCCAGCAGCGTGGACAGTTTGAACACTGAAGCTTTCTTT. Protein: CASSVDSLNTEAFF. The J gene is TRBJ1-1, the V gene TRBV5-1; D might be TRBD1 (6 bases). The CDR3 loop spans 14 amino acids. CDR1 and CDR2 (germline): SGHRS, YFSETQ. V lost 4 bases to trimming and J lost 0 bases, with 10 bases between them.

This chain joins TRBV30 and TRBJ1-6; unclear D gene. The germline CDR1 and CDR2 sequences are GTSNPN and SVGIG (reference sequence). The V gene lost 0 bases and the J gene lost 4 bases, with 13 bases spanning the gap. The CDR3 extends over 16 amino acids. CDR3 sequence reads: CAWSVQGSPYNSPLHF. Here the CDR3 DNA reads TGTGCCTGGAGTGTACAAGGGAGTCCTTATAATTCACCCCTCCACTTT.

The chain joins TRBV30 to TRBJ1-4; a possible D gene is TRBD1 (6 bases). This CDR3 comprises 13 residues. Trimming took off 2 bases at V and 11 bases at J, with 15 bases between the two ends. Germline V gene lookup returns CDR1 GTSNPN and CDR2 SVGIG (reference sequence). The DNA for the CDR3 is TGTGCCTGGAGTACAGGGACCCCCCGGAAACTGTTTTTT. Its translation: CAWSTGTPRKLFF. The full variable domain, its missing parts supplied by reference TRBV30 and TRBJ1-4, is SQTIHQWPATLVQPVGSPLSLECTVEGTSNPNLYWYRQAAGRGLQLLFYSVGIGQISSEVPQNLSASRPQDRQFILSSKKLLLSDSGFYLCAWSTGTPRKLFFGSGTQLSVL.

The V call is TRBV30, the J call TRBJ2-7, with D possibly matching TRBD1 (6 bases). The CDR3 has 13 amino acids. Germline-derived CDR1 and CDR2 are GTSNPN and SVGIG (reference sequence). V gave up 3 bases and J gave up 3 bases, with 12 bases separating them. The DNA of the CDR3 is TGTGCCTGGAGGCCAGGGGTGGTCTACGAGCAGTACTTC. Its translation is CAWRPGVVYEQYF.

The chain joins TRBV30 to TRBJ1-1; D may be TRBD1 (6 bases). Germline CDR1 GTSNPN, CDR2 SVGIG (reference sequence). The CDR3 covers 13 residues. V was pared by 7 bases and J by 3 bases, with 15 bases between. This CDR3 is CAYTDSEDTEAFF. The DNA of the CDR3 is TGTGCCTACACGGACAGCGAGGACACTGAAGCTTTCTTT.

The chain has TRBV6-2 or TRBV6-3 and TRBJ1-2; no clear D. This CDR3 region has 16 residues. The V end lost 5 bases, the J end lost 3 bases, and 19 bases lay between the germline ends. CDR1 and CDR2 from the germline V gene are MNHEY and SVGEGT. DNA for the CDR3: TGTGCCAGCAGTCACCCCTCTGGCGGGGTTGACTATGGCTACACCTTC. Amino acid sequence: CASSHPSGGVDYGYTF.

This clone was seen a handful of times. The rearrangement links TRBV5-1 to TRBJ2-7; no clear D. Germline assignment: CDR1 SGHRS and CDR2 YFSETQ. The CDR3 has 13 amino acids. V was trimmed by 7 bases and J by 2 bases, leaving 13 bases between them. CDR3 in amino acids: CASSFKFPYEQYF. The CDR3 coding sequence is TGCGCCAGCTCCTTTAAATTCCCCTACGAGCAGTACTTC.

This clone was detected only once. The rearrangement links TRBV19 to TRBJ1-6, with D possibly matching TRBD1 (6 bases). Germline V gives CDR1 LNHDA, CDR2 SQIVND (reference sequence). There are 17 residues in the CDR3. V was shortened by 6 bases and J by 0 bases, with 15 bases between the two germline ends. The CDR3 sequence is CASSSPGQSSYNSPLHF. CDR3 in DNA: TGTGCCAGTAGCTCTCCCGGACAGAGCTCCTATAATTCACCCCTCCACTTT.

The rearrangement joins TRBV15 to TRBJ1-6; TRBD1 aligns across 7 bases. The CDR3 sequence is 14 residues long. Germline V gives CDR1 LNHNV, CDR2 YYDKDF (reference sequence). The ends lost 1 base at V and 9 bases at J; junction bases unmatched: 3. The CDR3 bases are TGTGCCACCAGCAGAGGACAGGGCGGTTCACCCCTCCACTTT. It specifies CATSRGQGGSPLHF.

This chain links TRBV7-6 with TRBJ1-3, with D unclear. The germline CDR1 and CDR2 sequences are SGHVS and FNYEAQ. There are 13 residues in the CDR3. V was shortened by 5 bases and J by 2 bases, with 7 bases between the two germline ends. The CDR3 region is CASSLRAGNTIYF. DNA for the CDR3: TGTGCCAGCAGCCTGAGAGCTGGAAACACCATATATTTT. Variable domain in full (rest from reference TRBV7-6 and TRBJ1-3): GAGVSQSPRYKVTKRGQDVALRCDPISGHVSLYWYRQALGQGPEFLTYFNYEAQQDKSGLPNDRFSAERPEGSISTLTIQRTEQRDSAMYRCASSLRAGNTIYFGEGSWLTVV.

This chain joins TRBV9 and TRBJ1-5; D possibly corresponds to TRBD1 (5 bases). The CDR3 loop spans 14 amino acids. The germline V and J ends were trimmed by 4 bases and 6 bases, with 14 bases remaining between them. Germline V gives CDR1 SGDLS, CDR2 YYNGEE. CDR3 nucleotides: TGTGCCAGCAGCCCATGGGGGGTGGGTCAGCCCCAGCATTTT. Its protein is CASSPWGVGQPQHF.

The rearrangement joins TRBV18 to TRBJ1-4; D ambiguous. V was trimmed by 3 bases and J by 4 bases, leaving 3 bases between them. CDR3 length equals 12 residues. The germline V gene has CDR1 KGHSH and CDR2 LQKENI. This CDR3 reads CASSPHNEKLFF. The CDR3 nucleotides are TGTGCCAGCTCACCCCATAATGAAAAACTGTTTTTT.

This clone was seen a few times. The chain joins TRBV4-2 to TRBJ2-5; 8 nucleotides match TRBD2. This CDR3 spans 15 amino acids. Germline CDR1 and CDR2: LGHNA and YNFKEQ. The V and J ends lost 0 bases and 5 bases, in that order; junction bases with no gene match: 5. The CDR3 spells CASSQDTAGEETQYF. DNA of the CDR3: TGTGCCAGCAGCCAAGATACAGCGGGGGAGGAGACCCAGTACTTC.

The CDR3 sequence: CASSDLGETQYF. CDR3 nucleotide sequence: TGCGCCAGCAGTGATCTCGGGGAGACCCAGTACTTC. V and J are TRBV10-1 and TRBJ2-5, with unresolved D. Trimming took 3 bases from V and 5 from J, leaving 7 bases between them. The germline V gene encodes CDR1 WNHNN and CDR2 SYGVQD (reference sequence). The CDR3 runs to 12 residues.

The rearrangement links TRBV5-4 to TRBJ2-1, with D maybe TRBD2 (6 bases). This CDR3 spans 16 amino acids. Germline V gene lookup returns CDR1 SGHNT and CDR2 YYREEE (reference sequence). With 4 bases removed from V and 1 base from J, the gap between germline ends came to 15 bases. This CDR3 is CASSRPAGLSYNEQFF. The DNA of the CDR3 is TGTGCCAGCAGCCGCCCCGCGGGGCTATCCTACAATGAGCAGTTCTTC.

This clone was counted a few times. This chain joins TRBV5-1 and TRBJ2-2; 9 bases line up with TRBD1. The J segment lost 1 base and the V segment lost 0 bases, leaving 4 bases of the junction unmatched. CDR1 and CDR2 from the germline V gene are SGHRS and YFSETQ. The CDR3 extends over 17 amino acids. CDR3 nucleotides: TGCGCCAGCAGCTTGGGAGTGGGACAGGGGAACACCGGGGAGCTGTTTTTT. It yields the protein CASSLGVGQGNTGELFF.